The entry below gives a single TCR beta chain sequence along with its context. The V end was cut by 5 bases, the J end by 1 base, with 10 bases between. There are 14 residues in the CDR3. Germline V gene sequence: CDR1 SGHAT, CDR2 FQNNGV. Per the authors' pipeline: Nucleated cell counts were estimated from reference gene primer amplification. The assay was immunoSEQ multiplex PCR, and TCRdb's table has in-frame clones only and misses some. V and J calls and clone size follow that table, whereas D and trimming were derived from the DNA. The repertoire holds 200,000 to 250,000 clones, with 80% to 85% as singletons. These data originate in a study of blood T cell repertoires in COVID-19. Turning to the study itself: COVID-19 samples from acute and convalescent phases originated in the United States, Italy and Spain. The analysed material was cDNA or gDNA that came from T cells, B-cell-depleted T cells, or PBMCs.

The V gene is TRBV11-2, the J gene TRBJ2-3; D gene unclear. This sequence was found in a woman aged 80 or older with active or convalescent COVID-19. Specimen: peripheral blood. The CDR3 region is CASSTPRGTDTQYF. The CDR3 DNA reads as TGTGCCAGCAGCACCCCCCGGGGCACAGATACGCAGTATTTT.